The 13 T cell receptor beta chains below were found in one sample sequenced in a study of blood T cell repertoires in COVID-19. Method: immunoSEQ multiplex PCR; TCRdb's copy keeps in-frame clones and lacks some. The sample consists of under 250,000 clones, approximately 87% of them appearing once. The specimen was peripheral blood. The receptors were gathered from a woman aged 70-85 years with active or convalescent COVID-19.

The rearrangement links TRBV19 to TRBJ2-1; the match to TRBD2 covers 7 bases. Germline V gene sequence: CDR1 LNHDA, CDR2 SQIVND (reference sequence). J gave up 6 bases and V 9 bases, and 11 bases lay outside the gene matches. The CDR3 sequence is 14 residues long. The DNA for the CDR3 is TGTGCCAGCGTCGATAGGGCTAGCGGCAATGAGCAGTTCTTC. It is translated as CASVDRASGNEQFF.

V gene TRBV3-1 (or the pseudogene TRBV3-2) combines with J gene TRBJ1-5, with D possibly being TRBD1 (5 bases). The V end was cut by 5 bases, the J end by 7 bases, with 12 bases between. CDR3 size: 13 residues. The V gene's germline CDR1 is LGHDT and CDR2 YNNKEL (reference sequence). CDR3 in DNA: TGTGCCAGCAGCGGGCCGGGGGAACAGCCCCAGCATTTT. Translated: CASSGPGEQPQHF.

This clone was detected only once. The V and J genes are TRBV30 and TRBJ1-2; D perhaps matches TRBD1 (5 bases). The CDR3 is made up of 14 amino acids. Germline V CDR1 and CDR2: GTSNPN, SVGIG (reference sequence). Between the trimmed V and J ends, which lost 8 bases and 0 bases, there was a span of 16 bases. CDR3 residues: CAANWGGSNYGYTF. CDR3 sequence (DNA): TGTGCCGCAAACTGGGGGGGTTCTAACTATGGCTACACCTTC.

This clone was detected only a few times. This chain links TRBV28 with TRBJ1-1; 8 nucleotides line up with TRBD1. Germline V gene data show CDR1 as MDHEN and CDR2 as SYDVKM. This CDR3 contains 14 residues. Losses at the gene ends were 8 bases for V and 4 bases for J; bases not matched to a gene: 9. CDR3 in DNA: TGTGCCAGCTCGACCCCTGGACAGGGCACTGAAGCTTTCTTT. Its translation is CASSTPGQGTEAFF. Using reference TRBV28 and TRBJ1-1 for the parts outside the CDR3, the full variable domain is DVKVTQSSRYLVKRTGEKVFLECVQDMDHENMFWYRQDPGLGLRLIYFSYDVKMKEKGDIPEGYSVSREKKERFSLILESASTNQTSMYLCASSTPGQGTEAFFGQGTRLTVV.

J is TRBJ2-3 and V is TRBV10-3, with D unresolved. Trimming shortened V by 1 base and J by 4 bases, and 9 bases separated the two germline ends. This CDR3 has 14 amino acids. Germline V lookup: CDR1 ENHRY, CDR2 SYGVKD. The CDR3 here is CAISEYLASDTQYF. In DNA form, the CDR3 reads TGTGCCATCAGTGAGTACTTAGCTTCAGATACGCAGTATTTT.

This chain connects TRBV5-1 to TRBJ1-4; tentative D call: TRBD1 (5 bases). Trimming took 2 bases from V and 7 from J, leaving 12 bases between them. In germline, CDR1 is SGHRS, CDR2 YFSETQ. The CDR3 length is 14 residues. CDR3 nucleotides: TGCGCCAGCAGCTTATGGCAGGGCGGTGAAAAACTGTTTTTT. This encodes CASSLWQGGEKLFF.

Only a few counts were recorded for this clone. The CDR3 loop is CASSSGTGVYEQYF. The CDR3 nucleotides read TGTGCCAGCAGTTCCGGGACAGGGGTGTACGAGCAGTACTTC. The chain has TRBV28 and TRBJ2-7; 10 bases fit TRBD1. The CDR3 has 14 amino acids. Germline CDR1 MDHEN, CDR2 SYDVKM. The junction had 4 bases not matched to a gene; V was cut back by 4 bases and J by 4 bases.

The J gene is TRBJ1-2, the V gene TRBV11-2; 11 nucleotides align to TRBD1. Trimming removed 6 bases from V and 2 bases from J; junction bases left unmatched: 5. Germline V gene sequence: CDR1 SGHAT, CDR2 FQNNGV. This CDR3 is built from 15 residues. The CDR3, as DNA: TGTGCCAGCAGTCTAGGACAGGGGGCCAACTATGGCTACACCTTC. This encodes CASSLGQGANYGYTF.

This chain connects TRBV5-1 to TRBJ2-2; 8 bases map to TRBD1. The CDR3 spans 15 residues. The V and J ends lost 2 bases and 3 bases, in that order; junction bases with no gene match: 3. Looked up from germline, CDR1 is SGHRS and CDR2 is YFSETQ. In nucleotides, the CDR3 is TGCGCCAGCAGCTTACAGGGGGTGTACACCGGGGAGCTGTTTTTT. This codes for CASSLQGVYTGELFF.

The chain recombines TRBV7-3 with TRBJ1-1, with D uncertain. The V gene's germline CDR1 is SGHTA and CDR2 FQGTGA. V lost 5 bases to trimming and J lost 2 bases, with 9 bases between them. The CDR3 is 13 residues long. CDR3 protein: CASSDTANTEAFF. The CDR3 coding sequence is TGTGCCAGCAGCGACACAGCTAACACTGAAGCTTTCTTT. The full variable domain, completed using reference TRBV7-3 and TRBJ1-1, is GAGVSQTPSNKVTEKGKYVELRCDPISGHTALYWYRQSLGQGPEFLIYFQGTGAADDSGLPNDRFFAVRPEGSVSTLKIQRTERGDSAVYLCASSDTANTEAFFGQGTRLTVV.

This sequence joins TRBV28 and TRBJ2-7; 14 bases are shared with TRBD2. The germline V gene has CDR1 MDHEN and CDR2 SYDVKM. V was pared by 5 bases and J by 9 bases, with 9 bases of the junction left unmatched. The CDR3 spans 15 residues. CDR3 in amino acids: CASSRMGLAGDGQYF. Here the CDR3 DNA reads TGTGCCAGCAGTCGGATGGGACTAGCGGGAGACGGGCAGTACTTC.

J is TRBJ1-6 and V is TRBV10-2, with D perhaps TRBD1 (5 bases). The CDR3 loop spans 13 amino acids. Germline values: CDR1 WSHSY, CDR2 SAAADI. The germline V and J ends were trimmed by 2 bases and 6 bases, with 5 bases remaining between them. CDR3 DNA sequence: TGCGCCAGCAGTGAGAGGGGTAATTCACCCCTCCACTTT. Translated: CASSERGNSPLHF.

Note on this clone: The sample contains more than one DNA sequence encoding this CDR3. The CDR3 DNA is TGTGCCAGCAGTTTGCAGGGGGTTCAGCCCCAGCATTTT. It is translated as CASSLQGVQPQHF. The chain recombines TRBV12-3 or TRBV12-4 with TRBJ1-5, with TRBD1 identical over 7 bases. The CDR3 has 13 amino acids. V shed 3 bases, J shed 6 bases, and the junction held 2 bases outside the gene matches.